This is a list of T cell receptor beta chains from one sample in a study of T cell clonotyping in hematopoietic cell transplantation. Only in-frame clones appear in the TCRdb table, and some are missing; sequencing was by immunoSEQ multiplex PCR. The sample lists about 15,000 clones; nearly 95% were seen once. This specimen was PBMCs, taken 30 days after allogeneic stem cell transplant. These receptor sequences come from a male patient aged 60-69 years who had an allogeneic stem cell transplant from an unrelated donor, so the T cells may come from the graft donor. Some clones in this sample may be carry-over from other donors' samples. Both conserved end residues are part of each CDR3. Each record gives: CDR3 protein, J gene, V gene, clone size. The size entry is marked missing in some rows and otherwise reads once, few, many or a size class.

CDR3: CASSQGQSGGDHEQYF
J: TRBJ2-7
V: TRBV4-2
size: few

CDR3: CASSHPTGTILPQHF
J: TRBJ1-5
V: TRBV5-8
size: -

CDR3: CASSLETGRLSSPLHF
J: TRBJ1-6
V: TRBV7-2
size: -

CDR3: CASSPRSLATNEKLFF
J: TRBJ1-4
V: TRBV5-1
size: -

CDR3: CASSALGRGNQPQHF
J: TRBJ1-5
V: TRBV6-5
size: -

CDR3: CSVVGATRYNSPLHF
J: TRBJ1-6
V: TRBV29-1
size: -

CDR3: CASSYLRNTEAFF
J: TRBJ1-1
V: TRBV6-5
size: -

CDR3: CASSSGVTDTQYF
J: TRBJ2-3
V: TRBV5-4
size: -

CDR3: CASSLGGDRWSQPQHF
J: TRBJ1-5
V: TRBV7-2
size: -

CDR3: CASSIRTGSTDTQYF
J: TRBJ2-3
V: TRBV5-1
size: -

CDR3: CASGAGRADTQYF
J: TRBJ2-3
V: TRBV7-6
size: -

CDR3: CASAPLMEDEKLFF
J: TRBJ1-4
V: TRBV6-5
size: -

CDR3: CASSQGSYTRLVGYTF
J: TRBJ1-2
V: TRBV6-6
size: -

CDR3: CASSKRARNQPQHF
J: TRBJ1-5
V: TRBV10-1
size: -

CDR3: CASSLRVSGANVLTF
J: TRBJ2-6
V: TRBV6-6
size: -

CDR3: CASSLSGQGREKLFF
J: TRBJ1-4
V: TRBV6-5
size: -

CDR3: CSGGPSGVSAFF
J: TRBJ1-1
V: TRBV29-1
size: once

CDR3: CASSLNLGLWDNSPLHF
J: TRBJ1-6
V: TRBV11-2
size: -

CDR3: CASRQTSGRANTEAFF
J: TRBJ1-1
V: TRBV28
size: -

CDR3: CASSQTRDSYEQYF
J: TRBJ2-7
V: TRBV6-1
size: -

CDR3: CASSRGQGDPYNSPLHF
J: TRBJ1-6
V: TRBV19
size: -

CDR3: CASSEAILNTEAFF
J: TRBJ1-1
V: TRBV6-1
size: -

CDR3: CASRYVDYGYTF
J: TRBJ1-2
V: TRBV2
size: few

CDR3: CASSSNTEAFF
J: TRBJ1-1
V: TRBV5-1
size: -

CDR3: CASSYRQGGDTEAFF
J: TRBJ1-1
V: TRBV7-2
size: -

CDR3: CASSQGAASEQYF
J: TRBJ2-7
V: TRBV4-1
size: -

CDR3: CASSYVWGQGNSPLHF
J: TRBJ1-6
V: TRBV6-5
size: -

CDR3: CASSLEGTVNQPQHF
J: TRBJ1-5
V: TRBV7-2
size: -

CDR3: CASSQLGPLGANSPLHF
J: TRBJ1-6
V: TRBV2
size: -

CDR3: CASSAGTDHSNQPQHF
J: TRBJ1-5
V: TRBV6-1
size: once

CDR3: CASSARDFYNEQFF
J: TRBJ2-1
V: TRBV14
size: -

CDR3: CASSEARGLYGYTF
J: TRBJ1-2
V: TRBV6-1
size: once

CDR3: CASSQQGTVEQYF
J: TRBJ2-7
V: TRBV10-2
size: -

CDR3: CASSIGLAATWDNEQFF
J: TRBJ2-1
V: TRBV19
size: -

CDR3: CASSPPPGVEQYF
J: TRBJ2-7
V: TRBV11-1
size: -

CDR3: CASTLPPRGGNQPQHF
J: TRBJ1-5
V: TRBV6-6
size: -

CDR3: CASSAPGASNSPLHF
J: TRBJ1-6
V: TRBV7-9
size: -

CDR3: CASSQDPGINEKLFF
J: TRBJ1-4
V: TRBV4-1
size: -

CDR3: CASSLSGRGGLRTDTQYF
J: TRBJ2-3
V: TRBV5-1
size: -

CDR3: CASSQDLSADTQYF
J: TRBJ2-3
V: TRBV14
size: -

CDR3: CASSQRDTPNTGELFF
J: TRBJ2-2
V: TRBV21-1
size: -

CDR3: CASSADWTVPYGYTF
J: TRBJ1-2
V: TRBV6-1
size: -

CDR3: CASSIRQNRVSQPQHF
J: TRBJ1-5
V: TRBV19
size: few

CDR3: CASSYSYTGELFF
J: TRBJ2-2
V: TRBV6-5
size: -

CDR3: CATTPGTRQETQYF
J: TRBJ2-5
V: TRBV19
size: -

CDR3: CASSSGNQPQHF
J: TRBJ1-5
V: TRBV6-5
size: -

CDR3: CASSETVGPADTQYF
J: TRBJ2-3
V: TRBV9
size: few

CDR3: CASKAQGAGSEAFF
J: TRBJ1-1
V: TRBV19
size: few

CDR3: CASSEYGTTGDNYGYTF
J: TRBJ1-2
V: TRBV25-1
size: -